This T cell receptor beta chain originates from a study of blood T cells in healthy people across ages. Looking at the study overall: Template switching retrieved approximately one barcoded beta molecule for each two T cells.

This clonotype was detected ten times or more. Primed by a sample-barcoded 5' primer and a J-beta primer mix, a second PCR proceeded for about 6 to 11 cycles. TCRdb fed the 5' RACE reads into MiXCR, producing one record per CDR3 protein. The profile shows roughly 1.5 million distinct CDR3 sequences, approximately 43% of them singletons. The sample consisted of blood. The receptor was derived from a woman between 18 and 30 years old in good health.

This CDR3 is CSARDLGDQETQYF. CDR3 coding DNA: TGCAGTGCTAGAGATCTTGGGGACCAAGAGACCCAGTACTTC. The chain uses TRBV20-1 and TRBJ2-5, with D unresolved. The V and J ends lost 0 bases and 0 bases respectively, with 8 bases between them. From germline, CDR1 is DFQATT and CDR2 SNEGSKA (reference sequence). This CDR3 is built from 14 residues.